This T cell receptor beta chain was obtained from a study of Graves' ophthalmopathy and Graves' hyperthyroidism. This clonotype occurred many times. Its target is unknown. The CDR3 sequence is 13 residues long. Trimming pared 6 bases from V and 1 base from J, leaving 9 bases between. Germline V CDR1 and CDR2: SNHLY, FYNNEI. Whole-study results and caveats: A 13-signature model separated ophthalmopathy from stable hyperthyroidism, 85% to 90% sensitivity, around 81% specificity.

The TCR beta CDR3 regions underwent amplification from RNA transcripts. First-round RT-PCR employed HTBI primers, with a second-round multiplex PCR after it. TCRdb recomputed calls from the multiplex PCR reads with MiXCR, one row per CDR3 protein. The sample has 150,000 or so distinct CDR3 sequences, over 35% seen once; the top ten hold 4.5% to 6%. The chain is built from TRBV2 and TRBJ2-5, with D hard to call. The receptor was isolated from a woman between 35 and 50 years old with Graves' ophthalmopathy. The source material was peripheral blood. This CDR3 is CASRASSQETQYF. The CDR3, as DNA: TGTGCCAGCAGGGCTTCCTCCCAAGAGACCCAGTACTTC.